These 4 T cell receptor beta chains originate from one sample sequenced in a study of shared clonotypes between healthy human individuals. Profiling relied on immunoSEQ multiplex PCR, and the TCRdb table lists in-frame clones only, not all of them. The sample holds some 2,500,000 clones; just under 95% are singletons and the top ten take 0.3% to 0.4%. The sequenced sample was naive CD4+ T cells from PBMCs. The subset denotes: CD45RA+ positively selected. These receptors all come from a young man in good health. Some clones in this sample may be carry-over from other donors' samples.

The chain joins TRBV30 to TRBJ2-3; weak D call: TRBD2 (5 bases). Trimming pared 1 base from V and 10 bases from J, leaving 15 bases between. Per germline, CDR1 GTSNPN and CDR2 SVGIG (reference sequence). The CDR3 spans 13 residues. The CDR3 region has the DNA TGTGCCTGGAGTGACGAGGGATTTAGACCGCAGTATTTT. This codes for CAWSDEGFRPQYF.

The chain recombines TRBV5-1 with TRBJ1-4, with TRBD1 matching 8 bases. CDR3 size: 14 residues. Germline trimming cut 4 bases from V and 5 bases from J; bases unmatched to any gene: 4. The V gene's germline CDR1 is SGHRS and CDR2 YFSETQ. The CDR3 region has the DNA TGCGCCAGCAGCCACGGGACAGGAAATGAAAAACTGTTTTTT. Protein: CASSHGTGNEKLFF.

V usage is TRBV4-1 and J usage is TRBJ2-5; 8 nucleotides line up with TRBD2. The germline CDR1 and CDR2 sequences are MGHRA and YSYEKL. The V and J ends lost 0 bases and 1 base, in that order; junction bases with no gene match: 4. The CDR3 loop spans 16 amino acids. The CDR3 region is CASSQDGAGGQETQYF. In nucleotides, the CDR3 is TGCGCCAGCAGCCAAGATGGCGCGGGAGGCCAAGAGACCCAGTACTTC.

The chain couples TRBV28 to TRBJ1-4; the match to TRBD1 covers 8 bases. This CDR3 region has 15 residues. Germline CDR1 MDHEN, CDR2 SYDVKM. V was pared by 6 bases and J by 4 bases, with 7 bases of the junction left unmatched. The CDR3 sequence: CASRGPGQDNEKLFF. The CDR3 DNA is TGTGCCAGCAGGGGGCCGGGACAGGATAATGAAAAACTGTTTTTT.